These T cell receptor beta chains were read from a single sample in a study of blood T cell repertoires in COVID-19. Sequencing was performed with immunoSEQ multiplex PCR; in TCRdb, only in-frame clones are kept and a portion is missing. Of some 91,000 clones in the sample, around three quarters were seen once. The material sequenced was peripheral blood. These receptors came from a man between 65 and 79 years old with acute or convalescent COVID-19. CDR3s include the opening cysteine and the closing phenylalanine or tryptophan. The D gene is left open where the match is weak. Clone size appears in some rows only: once, few, many, or a class for an expanded clone.

cdr3_aa d_call j_call clone_size v_call
CAWSATDWELFF . TRBJ2-2 . TRBV30
CASSLGQSTNEKLFF . TRBJ1-4 . TRBV9
CASSVGLAYQETQYF . TRBJ2-5 once TRBV9
CASSEGTGNTGELFF TRBD1 TRBJ2-2 many TRBV2
CASSLAGFSYNEQFF . TRBJ2-1 . TRBV28
CASSITGEDSYNEQFF . TRBJ2-1 . TRBV5-1
CASSTRWGQRNQPQHF TRBD1 TRBJ1-5 . TRBV19
CASSAHRQGIGETQYF TRBD1 TRBJ2-5 . TRBV2
CASSSGSTNEKLFF . TRBJ1-4 . TRBV5-6
CASSWTGALNEQFF TRBD1 TRBJ2-1 . TRBV7-2
CASSDSGLAGNEQFF TRBD2 TRBJ2-1 . TRBV6-4
CASSTGLYTGELFF . TRBJ2-2 . TRBV19
CASSGQGTDTQYF TRBD1 TRBJ2-3 . TRBV19
CASSLRERGLSYEQYF . TRBJ2-7 few TRBV5-6
CASSLGFGNLETQYF . TRBJ2-5 . TRBV7-2
CASSLVFLEGEAFF . TRBJ1-1 few TRBV11-2
CASSRQGSQETQYF TRBD1 TRBJ2-5 . TRBV11-2
CASSQRQGGQPQHF TRBD1 TRBJ1-5 . TRBV4-1
CASSPTGYQETQYF . TRBJ2-5 once TRBV6-5
CASSYGRGRFSPLHF TRBD1 TRBJ1-6 . TRBV6-6
CASSTGQGLGNEQFF TRBD1 TRBJ2-1 . TRBV6-5
CASSKGADTEAFF TRBD1 TRBJ1-1 . TRBV5-4
CASTKGGNHYEQYF . TRBJ2-7 once TRBV28
CASSLQRGPYNEQFF TRBD2 TRBJ2-1 . TRBV7-2
CASSPTGVGELFF . TRBJ2-2 . TRBV5-4
CASSFRGGGTDTQYF . TRBJ2-3 . TRBV5-1
CASSQGGQGVKLFF TRBD1 TRBJ1-4 . TRBV3-1/TRBV3-2
CATSRGGGQDNPYEQYF TRBD1 TRBJ2-7 . TRBV15
CASSFGHYNEQFF . TRBJ2-1 . TRBV27
CASTIQGARYGYTF TRBD1 TRBJ1-2 . TRBV28
CASSLQGETQYF TRBD1 TRBJ2-5 . TRBV5-4
CASSLDRGSNEKLFF TRBD1 TRBJ1-4 . TRBV18